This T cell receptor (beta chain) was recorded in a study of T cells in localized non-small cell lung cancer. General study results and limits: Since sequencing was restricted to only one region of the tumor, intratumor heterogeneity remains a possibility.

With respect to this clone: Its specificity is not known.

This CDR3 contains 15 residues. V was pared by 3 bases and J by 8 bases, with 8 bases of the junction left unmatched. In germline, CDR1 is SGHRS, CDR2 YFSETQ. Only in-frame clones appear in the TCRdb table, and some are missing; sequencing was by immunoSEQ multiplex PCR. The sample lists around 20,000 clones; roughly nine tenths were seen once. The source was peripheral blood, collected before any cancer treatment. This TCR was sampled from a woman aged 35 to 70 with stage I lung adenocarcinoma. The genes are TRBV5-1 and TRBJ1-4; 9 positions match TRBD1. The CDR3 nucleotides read TGCGCCAGCAGCTCGAGCGGGACAGGGAACGAAAAACTGTTTTTT. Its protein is CASSSSGTGNEKLFF.